This TCR beta chain comes out of a study of Ad26.COV2.S vaccination and SARS-CoV-2 variants. Across the whole study: Donor allocation was to the COV1001 Ad26.COV2.S trial arm.

Remarks on this clone: The antigen remains unidentified.

Treatment here: about 20 received Ad26.COV2.S at low or high dose, single or two shots; 5 received placebo; per-sample allocation not given. The investigators took samples on day 63 after the first vaccine or placebo injection. Clones were read by immunoSEQ multiplex PCR, and TCRdb kept only the in-frame ones, dropping some. The sample records 400,000 or so clones, about 85% being singletons. Findings of the study overall: People given the vaccine had a wider spike-specific TCR breadth than placebo recipients did. Reports say spike-specific CD8+ and CD4+ T cell responses covered substantial breadth after vaccination.

The length of the CDR3 is 17 residues. Germline lookup yields CDR1 SGHVS and CDR2 FQNEAQ. V lost 7 bases and J lost 7; bases outside the gene matches: 14. The TCR originated in a person between 18 and 60 years old who received the Ad26.COV2.S COVID-19 vaccine or a placebo. Source: peripheral blood, taken in a trial of Ad26.COV2.S vaccine versus placebo. This chain joins TRBV7-8 and TRBJ1-6; 9 bases fit TRBD1. The CDR3, as DNA: TGTGCCAGCACACGAGGAACCGGGACAGGGTTAAATTCACCCCTCCACTTT. It is translated as CASTRGTGTGLNSPLHF.